The 10 T cell receptor beta chains reported below all come from one sample, sequenced in a study of blood T cells in healthy people across ages. A J-beta primer mix and a sample-barcoded 5' primer were used in a second PCR of about 6 to 12 cycles. TCRdb fed the 5' RACE reads into MiXCR, producing one record per CDR3 protein. The table lists around 2 million distinct CDR3 sequences, around 42% of them singletons. The sequenced sample consisted of blood. The receptors come from a human donor in good health.

The chain is built from TRBV7-2 and TRBJ2-6, with no clear D. Germline V gene data show CDR1 as SGHTA and CDR2 as FQGNSA. V was shortened by 3 bases and J by 0 bases, with 9 bases between the two germline ends. The CDR3 covers 16 residues. The CDR3 here is CASSFEGNSGANVLTF. In nucleotides, the CDR3 is TGTGCCAGCAGCTTCGAAGGGAACTCTGGGGCCAACGTCCTGACTTTC.

This clonotype has a handful of counts. This sequence joins TRBV7-2 and TRBJ2-5; D is possibly TRBD1 (6 bases). Per the germline V gene, CDR1 is SGHTA and CDR2 is FQGNSA. This CDR3 is built from 12 residues. V lost 5 bases to trimming and J lost 4 bases, with 8 bases between them. CDR3 protein: CASSIRGETQYF. CDR3 sequence (DNA): TGTGCCAGCAGCATCAGGGGAGAGACCCAGTACTTC.

The chain employs TRBV7-9 and TRBJ1-2; D not resolved. Trimming removed 1 base at V and 4 bases at J, with 13 bases between. CDR1 is SEHNR, CDR2 FQNEAQ, per germline (reference sequence). This CDR3 comprises 15 residues. The CDR3 region has the DNA TGTGCCAGCAGCTTAGACTCCGAGGCGGGCTATGGCTACACCTTC. The encoded protein is CASSLDSEAGYGYTF.

V and J are TRBV5-1 and TRBJ1-5, with 8 bases matching TRBD1. This CDR3 comprises 14 residues. The V segment lost 5 bases and the J segment 5 bases; nucleotides outside the gene matches: 6. The V gene's germline CDR1 is SGHRS and CDR2 YFSETQ. This CDR3 reads CASSPTGDYQPQHF. The CDR3 bases are TGCGCCAGCAGTCCGACAGGGGATTATCAGCCCCAGCATTTT. The whole variable domain, filled in from reference TRBV5-1 and TRBJ1-5, reads KAGVTQTPRYLIKTRGQQVTLSCSPISGHRSVSWYQQTPGQGLQFLFEYFSETQRNKGNFPGRFSGRQFSNSRSEMNVSTLELGDSALYLCASSPTGDYQPQHFGDGTRLSIL.

In this sample, this clonotype turned up a few times. With a much larger clone just one base away, this may be a read error. The chain is built from TRBV29-1 and TRBJ2-5; possibly TRBD2 for D (6 bases). The end of the DNA is better explained by TRBJ2-1, so the J call may be wrong. Germline V gives CDR1 SQVTM, CDR2 ANQGSEA. The CDR3 has 13 amino acids. The CDR3 DNA is TGCAGCTGGCGGGGAGGTAGTCAAGAGACCCAGTTCTTC. This translates into CSWRGGSQETQFF.

The chain carries TRBV4-3 and TRBJ1-2; perhaps TRBD1 as D (5 bases). Trimming took 1 base from V and 4 from J, leaving 10 bases between them. Germline CDR1 reads LGHNA; CDR2 reads YSLEER. CDR3 length equals 14 residues. The CDR3 DNA is TGCGCCAGCAGCCAAGTGGGACGGACCTATGGCTACACCTTC. It is translated as CASSQVGRTYGYTF.

Only a few counts were recorded for this clonotype. Since a much larger clone is just one base distant, this may be a read error. The CDR3 DNA follows: TGTGCCAGCAGTATCGGGGATGCGCAGTATTTT. Protein: CASSIGDAQYF. The rearrangement joins TRBV6-2 or TRBV6-3 to TRBJ2-3; weak D call: TRBD2 (5 bases). Trimming took 5 bases from V and 10 from J, leaving 10 bases between them. The CDR3 length is 11 residues. Germline-derived CDR1 and CDR2 are MNHEY and SVGEGT.

This clonotype was detected only once. The rearrangement links TRBV7-2 to TRBJ2-1, with TRBD2 identical over 8 bases. The CDR3 spans 17 residues. CDR1 and CDR2 from the germline V gene are SGHTA and FQGNSA. The V segment lost 2 bases and the J segment 1 base; nucleotides outside the gene matches: 7. For the CDR3, the DNA is TGTGCCAGCAGCTTAAGGGGGGCGGGGGGTTCCTACAATGAGCAGTTCTTC. It is translated as CASSLRGAGGSYNEQFF.

The chain couples TRBV7-9 to TRBJ1-2, with 7 bases aligning to TRBD1. The CDR3 totals 14 residues. Looked up from germline, CDR1 is SEHNR and CDR2 is FQNEAQ (reference sequence). The V segment lost 2 bases and the J segment 6 bases; nucleotides outside the gene matches: 6. The CDR3 DNA is TGTGCCAGCAGCTTACGGGGACAGCAGAATGGCTACACCTTC. It encodes CASSLRGQQNGYTF.

This clonotype was seen a few times. V usage is TRBV12-5 and J usage is TRBJ1-2; no reliable D call. Trimming shortened V by 1 base and J by 3 bases, and 3 bases separated the two germline ends. CDR3 size: 12 residues. The germline CDR1 and CDR2 sequences are LGHNT and FRNRAP. The chain's CDR3 is CASGLGDYGYTF. DNA for the CDR3: TGTGCTAGTGGTTTGGGGGACTATGGCTACACCTTC.